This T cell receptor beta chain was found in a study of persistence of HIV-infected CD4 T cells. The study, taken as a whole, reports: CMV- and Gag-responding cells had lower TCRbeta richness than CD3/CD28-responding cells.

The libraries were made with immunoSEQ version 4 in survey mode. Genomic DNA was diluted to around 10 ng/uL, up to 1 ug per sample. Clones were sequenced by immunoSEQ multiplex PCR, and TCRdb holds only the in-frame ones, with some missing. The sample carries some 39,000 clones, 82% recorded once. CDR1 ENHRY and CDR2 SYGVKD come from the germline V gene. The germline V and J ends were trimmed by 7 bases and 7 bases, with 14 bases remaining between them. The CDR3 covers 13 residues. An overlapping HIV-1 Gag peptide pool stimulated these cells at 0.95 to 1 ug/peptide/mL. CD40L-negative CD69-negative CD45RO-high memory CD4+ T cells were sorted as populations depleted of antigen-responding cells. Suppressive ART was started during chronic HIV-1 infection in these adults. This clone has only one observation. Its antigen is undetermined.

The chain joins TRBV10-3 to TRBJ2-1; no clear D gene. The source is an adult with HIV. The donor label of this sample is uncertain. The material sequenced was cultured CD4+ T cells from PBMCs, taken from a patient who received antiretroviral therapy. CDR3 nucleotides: TGTGCCATCACCTCCTCCGACGGGAATGAGCAGTTCTTC. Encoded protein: CAITSSDGNEQFF.